Below, 18 T cell receptor beta chains from the same sample are listed, as sequenced in a study of blood T cell repertoires in COVID-19. Sequencing used immunoSEQ multiplex PCR; TCRdb keeps in-frame clones, though not all of them. The sample records about 280,000 clones, approximately 88% being singletons. Sequencing was carried out using PBMCs or T cells enriched from blood (not recorded which). All receptors come from a middle-aged woman who had recovered from COVID-19.

The chain uses TRBV5-5 and TRBJ2-3; perhaps TRBD2 as D (5 bases). V lost 4 bases to trimming and J lost 2 bases, with 5 bases between them. This CDR3 is built from 12 residues. Germline CDR1 and CDR2: SGHKS and YYEKEE (reference sequence). The CDR3 is CASSGLTDTQYF. The CDR3 nucleotides read TGTGCCAGCAGCGGACTCACAGATACGCAGTATTTT.

The chain joins TRBV4-3 to TRBJ2-7, with D uncertain. V lost 4 bases and J 4 bases, leaving 20 bases between the germline ends. The CDR3 spans 16 residues. The germline V gene encodes CDR1 LGHNA and CDR2 YSLEER. CDR3 sequence reads: CASSPAGRSPRYEQYF. CDR3 sequence (DNA): TGCGCCAGCAGCCCAGCTGGCCGCTCCCCCAGGTACGAGCAGTACTTC.

V and J are TRBV28 and TRBJ1-1, with a tentative D call TRBD1 (5 bases). Between the trimmed V and J ends, which lost 0 bases and 0 bases, there was a span of 8 bases. The CDR3 has 15 residues. Per germline, CDR1 MDHEN and CDR2 SYDVKM. The CDR3: CASSLWDTMNTEAFF. The CDR3 bases are TGTGCCAGCAGTTTATGGGACACCATGAACACTGAAGCTTTCTTT.

This clone was seen ten or more times. The chain recombines TRBV7-8 with TRBJ2-7; perhaps TRBD1 as D (5 bases). Germline-derived CDR1 and CDR2 are SGHVS and FQNEAQ. The CDR3 has 12 residues. Trimming stripped 3 bases from V and 6 bases from J, with 9 bases between. CDR3 in amino acids: CASSFSRAEQYF. CDR3 sequence (DNA): TGTGCCAGCAGCTTCAGCAGGGCCGAGCAGTACTTC.

This clone was seen more than once but under ten times. Within the sample, other DNA sequences also encode this same CDR3. V usage is TRBV12-3 or TRBV12-4 and J usage is TRBJ2-5; 7 nucleotides align to TRBD1. Losses at the gene ends were 5 bases for V and 5 bases for J; bases not matched to a gene: 5. The length of the CDR3 is 13 residues. The DNA for the CDR3 is TGTGCCAGCAGTCCGACAGGGCGGGAGACCCAGTACTTC. This encodes CASSPTGRETQYF.

The chain links TRBV28 to TRBJ2-7, with 7 nucleotides matching TRBD1. CDR1 is MDHEN and CDR2 is SYDVKM in the germline V gene. The CDR3 consists of 12 residues. V shed 9 bases, J shed 5 bases, and the junction held 7 bases outside the gene matches. CDR3 sequence: CASGTGAHEQYF. The CDR3 DNA follows: TGTGCCAGTGGAACAGGGGCCCACGAGCAGTACTTC.

A single count supports this clone. This rearrangement joins TRBV6-2 or TRBV6-3 to TRBJ1-1, with D possibly matching TRBD1 (5 bases). The germline CDR1 and CDR2 sequences are MNHEY and SVGEGT. V shed 2 bases and J shed 2 bases, with 15 bases lying between them. The CDR3 totals 16 residues. Here the CDR3 reads CASSYASPGGNTEAFF. The CDR3 DNA reads as TGTGCCAGCAGTTACGCCAGTCCCGGGGGAAACACTGAAGCTTTCTTT.

The chain combines TRBV3-1 (or the pseudogene TRBV3-2) with TRBJ2-6; TRBD1 aligns across 8 bases. This CDR3 is built from 16 residues. V shed 4 bases and J 2 bases; nucleotides not matched to a gene: 4. The germline CDR1 and CDR2 sequences are LGHDT and YNNKEL (reference sequence). CDR3 sequence: CASSRSDRAGANVLTF. The CDR3 nucleotides read TGTGCCAGCAGCCGGTCGGACAGGGCTGGGGCCAACGTCCTGACTTTC.

This chain uses TRBV7-8 with TRBJ1-3, with D uncertain. With 1 base removed from V and 0 bases from J, the gap between germline ends came to 7 bases. The CDR3 is 15 amino acids. Germline V lookup: CDR1 SGHVS, CDR2 FQNEAQ. This CDR3 is CASSLVAYSGNTIYF. Written as DNA, the CDR3 is TGTGCCAGCAGCTTAGTCGCCTACTCTGGAAACACCATATATTTT. The full variable domain, rest sourced from reference TRBV7-8 and TRBJ1-3, is GAGVSQSPRYKVAKRGQDVALRCDPISGHVSLFWYQQALGQGPEFLTYFQNEAQLDKSGLPSDRFFAERPEGSVSTLKIQRTQQEDSAVYLCASSLVAYSGNTIYFGEGSWLTVV.

The rearrangement links TRBV19 to TRBJ2-3, with 14 bases identical to TRBD2. Germline V lookup: CDR1 LNHDA, CDR2 SQIVND (reference sequence). The CDR3 spans 15 residues. The V segment lost 8 bases and the J segment 4 bases; nucleotides outside the gene matches: 5. CDR3 coding DNA: TGTGCCAGTGCCCGACTAGCGGGAGGGCCAGATACGCAGTATTTT. Its protein product is CASARLAGGPDTQYF.

The V and J genes are TRBV29-1 and TRBJ2-3, with 8 bases identical to TRBD1. CDR1 SQVTM and CDR2 ANQGSEA come from the germline V gene. The CDR3 is 13 amino acids. V lost 4 bases to trimming and J lost 0 bases; unmatched junction nucleotides: 0. CDR3 nucleotides: TGCAGCGTTGGGACAGGGAGCACAGATACGCAGTATTTT. This sequence encodes CSVGTGSTDTQYF.

The chain recombines TRBV2 with TRBJ2-6; tentative D call: TRBD1 (6 bases). Between the trimmed V and J ends, which lost 6 bases and 0 bases, there was a span of 12 bases. CDR3 length equals 16 residues. Germline loops: CDR1 SNHLY, CDR2 FYNNEI. CDR3 in DNA: TGTGCCAGCAGCCTAAGGACAGCCTCTGGGGCCAACGTCCTGACTTTC. Translation: CASSLRTASGANVLTF.

V usage is TRBV7-9 and J usage is TRBJ2-7; D unclear. Germline CDR1 is SEHNR and CDR2 is FQNEAQ (reference sequence). The CDR3 is 14 amino acids. Trimming removed 3 bases at V and 2 bases at J, with 11 bases between. The CDR3 nucleotides are TGTGCCAGCAGCTTGGCTGGCAGTGCCTACGAGCAGTACTTC. This translates into CASSLAGSAYEQYF.

This rearrangement joins TRBV30 to TRBJ2-5, with a possible D match to TRBD2 (5 bases). CDR1 is GTSNPN and CDR2 is SVGIG in the germline V gene (reference sequence). The CDR3 runs 15 residues. Deletions cut 2 bases from V and 0 bases from J, with 13 bases between. CDR3 DNA: TGTGCCTGGAGTCCAGAGGGAAGGTACCAAGAGACCCAGTACTTC. It is translated as CAWSPEGRYQETQYF.

The chain recombines TRBV10-1 with TRBJ2-4; 13 bases match TRBD2. V lost 9 bases and J lost 1; bases outside the gene matches: 12. The CDR3 has 18 amino acids. Germline V gene data show CDR1 as WNHNN and CDR2 as SYGVQD (reference sequence). The CDR3 DNA reads TGCGCCAGACCACCCTGGACTAGCGGGAGTTGGGCCAAAAACATTCAGTACTTC. Amino acids: CARPPWTSGSWAKNIQYF.

This sequence joins TRBV14 and TRBJ2-3, with D uncertain. CDR3 size: 14 residues. Germline V gene data show CDR1 as SGHDN and CDR2 as FVKESK. Trimming took 1 base from V and 3 from J, leaving 8 bases between them. This CDR3 is CASSQVGDTDTQYF. DNA of the CDR3: TGTGCCAGCAGCCAAGTAGGAGATACAGATACGCAGTATTTT.

CDR3 protein: CASSQETEYSSSNQPQHF. DNA of the CDR3: TGTGCCAGCAGCCAAGAGACAGAGTACTCTTCTAGCAATCAGCCCCAGCATTTT. The V call is TRBV14, the J call TRBJ1-5; D is perhaps TRBD1 (5 bases). CDR1 is SGHDN and CDR2 is FVKESK in the germline V gene. V lost 0 bases and J lost 0, with 15 bases in between. The CDR3 consists of 18 residues.

J is TRBJ1-1 and V is TRBV2; D gene ambiguous. The germline CDR1 and CDR2 sequences are SNHLY and FYNNEI. This CDR3 region has 18 residues. V gave up 9 bases and J gave up 6 bases, with 32 bases separating them. CDR3 protein: CARGAGRSGERTTPEAFF. CDR3 bases: TGTGCCAGGGGAGCGGGCAGATCGGGCGAGCGAACCACACCTGAAGCTTTCTTT.